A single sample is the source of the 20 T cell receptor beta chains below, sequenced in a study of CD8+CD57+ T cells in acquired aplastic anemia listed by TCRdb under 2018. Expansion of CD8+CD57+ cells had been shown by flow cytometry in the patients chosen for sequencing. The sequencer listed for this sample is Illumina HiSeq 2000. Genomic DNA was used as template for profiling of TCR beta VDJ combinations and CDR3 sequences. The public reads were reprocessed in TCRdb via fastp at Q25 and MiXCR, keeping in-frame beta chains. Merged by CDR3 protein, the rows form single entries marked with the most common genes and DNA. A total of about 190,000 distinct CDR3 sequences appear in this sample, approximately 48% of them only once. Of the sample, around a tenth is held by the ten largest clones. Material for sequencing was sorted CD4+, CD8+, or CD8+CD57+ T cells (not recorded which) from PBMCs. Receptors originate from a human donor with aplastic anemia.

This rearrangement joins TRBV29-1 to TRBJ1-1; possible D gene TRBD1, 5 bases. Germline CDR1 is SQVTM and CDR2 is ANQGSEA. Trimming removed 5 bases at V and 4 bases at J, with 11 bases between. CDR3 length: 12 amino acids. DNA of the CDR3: TGCAGCGTTCGGCTTGGGACCACTGAAGCTTTCTTT. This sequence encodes CSVRLGTTEAFF.

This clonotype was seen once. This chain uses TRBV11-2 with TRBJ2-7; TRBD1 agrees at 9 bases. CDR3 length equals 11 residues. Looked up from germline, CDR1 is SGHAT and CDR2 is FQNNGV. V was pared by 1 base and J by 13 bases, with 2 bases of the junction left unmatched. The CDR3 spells CASSLAGQGYF. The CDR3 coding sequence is TGTGCCAGCAGCTTAGCGGGACAGGGATACTTC.

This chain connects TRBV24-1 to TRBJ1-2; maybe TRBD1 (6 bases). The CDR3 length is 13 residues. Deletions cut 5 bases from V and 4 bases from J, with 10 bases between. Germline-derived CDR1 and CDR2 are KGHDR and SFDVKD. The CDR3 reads CATSVTGFYGYTF. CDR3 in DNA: TGTGCCACCAGTGTTACAGGGTTCTATGGCTACACCTTC.

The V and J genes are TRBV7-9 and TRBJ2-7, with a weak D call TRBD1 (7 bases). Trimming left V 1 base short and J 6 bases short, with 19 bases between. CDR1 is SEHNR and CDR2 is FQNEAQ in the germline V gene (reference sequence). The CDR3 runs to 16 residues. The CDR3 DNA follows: TGTGCCAGCAGCTTAGTGGGAGGACAGGCCACCCTCGAGCAGTACTTC. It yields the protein CASSLVGGQATLEQYF.

Written as DNA, the CDR3 is TGTGCCAGCAGCTCGGGGACAGGCGGGATTTATGGCTACACCTTC. Translated: CASSSGTGGIYGYTF. The chain combines TRBV5-4 with TRBJ1-2; TRBD1 matches at 8 bases. This CDR3 has 15 amino acids. Looked up from germline, CDR1 is SGHNT and CDR2 is YYREEE (reference sequence). With V trimmed by 3 bases and J by 5 bases, 9 bases remained unmatched.

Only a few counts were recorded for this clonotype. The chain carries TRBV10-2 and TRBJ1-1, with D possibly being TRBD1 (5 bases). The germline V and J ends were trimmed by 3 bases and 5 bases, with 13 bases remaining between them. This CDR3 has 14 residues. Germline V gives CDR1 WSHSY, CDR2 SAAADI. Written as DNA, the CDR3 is TGCGCCAGCAGTGAAAGGGGAAGAGAAACTGAAGCTTTCTTT. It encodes CASSERGRETEAFF.

DNA for the CDR3: TGTGCCTGGAGTGGGTCGGGGGGCCTTTATGGCTACACCTTC. Its translation is CAWSGSGGLYGYTF. The gene calls are TRBV30 and TRBJ1-2, with D maybe TRBD1 (6 bases). CDR1 is GTSNPN and CDR2 is SVGIG in the germline V gene (reference sequence). This CDR3 region has 14 residues. The V and J ends lost 1 base and 5 bases respectively, with 14 bases between them.

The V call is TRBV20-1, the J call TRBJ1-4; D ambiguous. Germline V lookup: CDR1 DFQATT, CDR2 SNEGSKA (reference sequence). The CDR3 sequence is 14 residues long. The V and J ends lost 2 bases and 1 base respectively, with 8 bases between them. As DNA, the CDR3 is TGCAGTGCTAGACGGTTGGGAACTAATGAAAAACTGTTTTTT. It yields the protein CSARRLGTNEKLFF.

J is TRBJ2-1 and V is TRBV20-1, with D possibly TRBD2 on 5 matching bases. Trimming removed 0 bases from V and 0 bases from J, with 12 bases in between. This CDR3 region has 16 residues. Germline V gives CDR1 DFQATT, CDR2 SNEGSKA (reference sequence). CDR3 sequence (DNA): TGCAGTGCTAGAGACCTCTCGGGAAGCTCCTACAATGAGCAGTTCTTC. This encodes CSARDLSGSSYNEQFF.

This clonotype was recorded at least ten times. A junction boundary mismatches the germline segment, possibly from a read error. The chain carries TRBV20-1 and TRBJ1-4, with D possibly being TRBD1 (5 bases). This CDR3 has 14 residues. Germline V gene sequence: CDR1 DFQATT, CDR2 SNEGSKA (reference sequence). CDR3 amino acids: CSAGDMGGDEKLFF. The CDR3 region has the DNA TGCAGTGCTGGAGATATGGGAGGGGACGAAAAACTGTTTTTT.

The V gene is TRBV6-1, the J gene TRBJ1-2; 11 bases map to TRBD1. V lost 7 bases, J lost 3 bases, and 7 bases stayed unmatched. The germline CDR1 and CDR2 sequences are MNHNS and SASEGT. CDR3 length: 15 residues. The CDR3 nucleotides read TGTGCCAGCACCCCAGGACAGGGGGCTTACTATGGCTACACCTTC. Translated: CASTPGQGAYYGYTF.

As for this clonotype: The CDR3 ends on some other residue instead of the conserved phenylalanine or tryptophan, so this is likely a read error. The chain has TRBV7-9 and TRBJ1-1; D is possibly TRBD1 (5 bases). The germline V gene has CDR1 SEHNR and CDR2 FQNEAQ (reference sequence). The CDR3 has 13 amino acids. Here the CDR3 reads CASSLGGNAEAFL. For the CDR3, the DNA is TGTGCCAGCAGCCTTGGGGGGAACGCTGAAGCTTTCCTT.

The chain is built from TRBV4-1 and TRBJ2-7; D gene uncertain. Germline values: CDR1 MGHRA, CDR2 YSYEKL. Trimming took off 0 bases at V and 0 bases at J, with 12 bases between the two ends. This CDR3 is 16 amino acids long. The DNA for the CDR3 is TGCGCCAGCAGCCAAGATCCGGCACCGAGCTCCTACGAGCAGTACTTC. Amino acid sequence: CASSQDPAPSSYEQYF.

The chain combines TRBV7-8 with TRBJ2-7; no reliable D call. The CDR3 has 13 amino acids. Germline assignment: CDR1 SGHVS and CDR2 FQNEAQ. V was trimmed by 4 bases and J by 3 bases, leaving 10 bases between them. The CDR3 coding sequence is TGTGCCAGCAGCTCCAGCCCAGACTACGAGCAGTACTTC. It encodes CASSSSPDYEQYF.

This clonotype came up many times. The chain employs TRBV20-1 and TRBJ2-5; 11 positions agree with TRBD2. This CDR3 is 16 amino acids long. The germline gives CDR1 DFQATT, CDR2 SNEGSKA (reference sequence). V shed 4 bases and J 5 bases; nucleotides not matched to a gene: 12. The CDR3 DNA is TGCAGTGCTACGAGGACTAGCGGGCCTGGGTGGGAGACCCAGTACTTC. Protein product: CSATRTSGPGWETQYF.

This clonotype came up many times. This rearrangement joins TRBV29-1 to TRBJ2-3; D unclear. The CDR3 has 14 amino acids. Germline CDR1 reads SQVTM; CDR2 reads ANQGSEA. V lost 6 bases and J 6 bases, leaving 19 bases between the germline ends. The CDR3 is CSVGTANPSDTQYF. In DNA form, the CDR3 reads TGCAGCGTGGGCACAGCGAACCCCTCCGATACGCAGTATTTT.

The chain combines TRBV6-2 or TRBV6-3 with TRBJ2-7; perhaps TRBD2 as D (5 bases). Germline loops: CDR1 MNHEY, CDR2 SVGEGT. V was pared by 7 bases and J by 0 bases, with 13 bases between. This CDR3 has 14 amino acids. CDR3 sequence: CASTHGGLSYEQYF. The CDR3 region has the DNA TGTGCCAGCACCCATGGAGGACTCTCCTACGAGCAGTACTTC.

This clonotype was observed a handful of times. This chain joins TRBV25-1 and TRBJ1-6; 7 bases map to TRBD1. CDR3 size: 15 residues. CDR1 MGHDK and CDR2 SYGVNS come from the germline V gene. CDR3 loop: CGGGGHDRDNSPLHF. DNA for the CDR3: TGTGGGGGTGGGGGGCACGACAGGGATAATTCACCCCTCCACTTT.

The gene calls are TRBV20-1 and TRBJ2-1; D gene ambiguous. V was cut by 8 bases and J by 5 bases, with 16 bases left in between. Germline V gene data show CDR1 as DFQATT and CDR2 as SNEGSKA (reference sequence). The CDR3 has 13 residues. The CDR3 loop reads CSPKTLSHNEQFF. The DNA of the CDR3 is TGCAGTCCCAAGACTCTTAGCCACAATGAGCAGTTCTTC.

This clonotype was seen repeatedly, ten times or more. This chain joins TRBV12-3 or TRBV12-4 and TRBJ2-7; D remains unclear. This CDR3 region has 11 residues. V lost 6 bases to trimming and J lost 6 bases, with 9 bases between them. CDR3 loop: CASSLFGEQYF. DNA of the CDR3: TGTGCCAGCAGCCTCTTCGGCGAGCAGTACTTC.